This T cell receptor beta chain came from a study of cytomegalovirus exposure and HLA in healthy donors. Whole-study context: Researchers found that around 80% of under 450 genotyped donors fell within the Caucasian-associated ancestry cluster.

Germline V lookup: CDR1 MNHNS, CDR2 SASEGT. This CDR3 is 16 amino acids long. J was trimmed by 7 bases and V by 1 base; bases with no gene match: 6. A multiplex PCR was run with 60 Vbeta primers and 13 Jbeta primers. The data were produced by immunoSEQ multiplex PCR, yet TCRdb's version contains in-frame clones alone and is incomplete. The data contain about 160,000 clones, 70% to 80% of them singletons. Sequencing used PBMCs. The chain couples TRBV6-1 to TRBJ2-1, with 11 bases aligning to TRBD1. The TCR was taken from a woman aged 40 to 55 in good health and CMV-seronegative. CDR3 sequence: CASSEGTGGWWNEQFF. Here the CDR3 DNA reads TGTGCCAGCAGTGAAGGGACAGGGGGCTGGTGGAATGAGCAGTTCTTC.